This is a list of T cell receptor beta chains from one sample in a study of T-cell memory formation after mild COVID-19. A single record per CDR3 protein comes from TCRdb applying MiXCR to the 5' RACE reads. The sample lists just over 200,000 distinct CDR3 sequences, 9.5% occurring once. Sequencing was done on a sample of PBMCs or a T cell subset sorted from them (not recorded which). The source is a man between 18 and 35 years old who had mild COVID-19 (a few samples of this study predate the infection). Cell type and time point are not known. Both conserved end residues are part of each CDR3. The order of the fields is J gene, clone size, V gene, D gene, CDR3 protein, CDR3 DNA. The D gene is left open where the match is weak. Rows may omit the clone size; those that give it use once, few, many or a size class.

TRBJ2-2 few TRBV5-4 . CASSLGEGGELFF TGTGCCAGCAGCTTGGGAGAGGGCGGGGAGCTGTTTTTT
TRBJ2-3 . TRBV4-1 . CASSQGLGGLTDTQYF TGCGCCAGCAGCCAAGGCCTAGGGGGTCTCACAGATACGCAGTATTTT
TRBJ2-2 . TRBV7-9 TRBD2 CASSWGLAGMNTGELFF TGTGCCAGCAGCTGGGGACTAGCGGGGATGAACACCGGGGAGCTGTTTTTT
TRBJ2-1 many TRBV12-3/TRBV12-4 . CASSRDPYNEQFF TGTGCCAGCAGCCGGGACCCCTACAATGAGCAGTTCTTC
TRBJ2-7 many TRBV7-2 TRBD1 CASSGGTAYEQYF TGTGCCAGCAGCGGTGGGACAGCCTACGAGCAGTACTTC
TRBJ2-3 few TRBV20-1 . CSARDWGRGPGDTQYF TGCAGTGCTAGAGACTGGGGAAGGGGTCCAGGAGATACGCAGTATTTT
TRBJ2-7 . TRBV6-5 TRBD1 CASSLQGARSYEQYF TGTGCCAGCAGTCTTCAGGGGGCCCGCTCCTACGAGCAGTACTTC
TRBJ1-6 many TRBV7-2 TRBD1 CASSSGQGLRNSPLHF TGTGCCAGCAGCTCGGGACAGGGTCTTCGGAATTCACCCCTCCACTTT
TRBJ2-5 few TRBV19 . CASSNRARETQYF TGTGCCAGTAGTAACAGGGCCCGGGAGACCCAGTACTTC
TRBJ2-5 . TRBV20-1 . CSPEGEGKETQYF TGCTCCCCAGAGGGGGAAGGGAAGGAGACCCAGTACTTC
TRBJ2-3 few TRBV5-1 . CASSLEHDTQYF TGCGCCAGCAGCTTAGAGCACGATACGCAGTATTTT
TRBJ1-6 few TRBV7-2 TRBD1 CASSLQGADSPLHF TGTGCCAGCAGCCTACAGGGGGCTGATTCACCCCTCCACTTT
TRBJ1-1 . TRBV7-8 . CASSLIKRNTEAFF TGTGCCAGCAGCTTAATAAAAAGGAACACTGAAGCTTTCTTT
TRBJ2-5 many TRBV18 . CASSTPGSQETQYF TGTGCCAGCTCCACTCCGGGGTCCCAAGAGACCCAGTACTTC
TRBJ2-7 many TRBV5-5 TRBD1 CASSTSGQGGSYEQYF TGTGCCAGCAGCACATCGGGACAGGGGGGATCCTACGAGCAGTACTTC
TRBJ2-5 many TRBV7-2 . CASSSQRETQYF TGTGCCAGCAGCTCACAGAGGGAGACCCAGTACTTC
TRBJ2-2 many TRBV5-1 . CASSPYSMGTGELFF TGCGCCAGCAGCCCATATAGCATGGGGACCGGGGAGCTGTTTTTT
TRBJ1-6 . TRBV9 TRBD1 CASSQGQGVNSPLHF TGTGCCAGCAGCCAGGGACAGGGGGTCAATTCACCCCTCCACTTT
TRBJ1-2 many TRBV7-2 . CASSLAPPGTGYTF TGTGCCAGCAGCTTAGCCCCCCCCGGGACAGGCTACACCTTC
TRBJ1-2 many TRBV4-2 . CASSQDPGINGYTF TGTGCCAGCAGCCAAGATCCGGGGATTAATGGCTACACCTTC
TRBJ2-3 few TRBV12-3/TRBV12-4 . CASSSLAGPRTQYF TGTGCCAGCAGTTCCTTAGCCGGGCCCCGTACGCAGTATTTT
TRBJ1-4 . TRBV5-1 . CASSLGATTSNEKLFF TGCGCCAGCAGCTTGGGGGCGACGACGAGCAATGAAAAACTGTTTTTT
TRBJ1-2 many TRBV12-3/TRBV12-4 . CASSRDDYGYTF TGTGCCAGCAGTAGGGACGACTATGGCTACACCTTC
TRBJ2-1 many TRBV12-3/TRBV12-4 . CASLASGSFIGLQDNEQFF TGTGCCAGTCTCGCATCGGGGTCATTCATCGGACTACAAGACAATGAGCAGTTCTTC
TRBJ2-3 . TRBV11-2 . CASSWDASTDTQYF TGTGCCAGCAGCTGGGACGCTAGCACAGATACGCAGTATTTT